A single sample is the source of the 24 T cell receptor beta chains below, sequenced in a study of long-term antiretroviral therapy in people with HIV. Version v3.0 of the immunoSEQ assay was performed at survey level. Assay: immunoSEQ multiplex PCR; the TCRdb copy retains only in-frame clones and omits some. The data show 45,000 to 50,000 clones, around 84% seen once. Source: unsorted PBMCs, taken 0.8 years after starting antiretroviral therapy. These receptors were obtained from a woman under 30 with HIV.

This chain connects TRBV5-6 to TRBJ2-1; D not resolved. V was trimmed by 4 bases and J by 10 bases, leaving 9 bases between them. Germline-derived CDR1 and CDR2 are SGHDT and YYEEEE. This CDR3 comprises 11 residues. CDR3 sequence: CASSHPREQFF. CDR3 nucleotide sequence: TGTGCCAGCAGCCATCCTAGGGAGCAGTTCTTC.

The chain is built from TRBV28 and TRBJ1-1; D uncertain. The CDR3 contains 14 residues. Between the trimmed V and J ends, which lost 4 bases and 1 base, there was a span of 10 bases. Per the germline V gene, CDR1 is MDHEN and CDR2 is SYDVKM. The CDR3 spells CASSYDLQNTEAFF. Here the CDR3 DNA reads TGTGCCAGCAGTTACGATTTACAGAACACTGAAGCTTTCTTT. The complete variable domain, with remaining parts taken from reference TRBV28 and TRBJ1-1, reads DVKVTQSSRYLVKRTGEKVFLECVQDMDHENMFWYRQDPGLGLRLIYFSYDVKMKEKGDIPEGYSVSREKKERFSLILESASTNQTSMYLCASSYDLQNTEAFFGQGTRLTVV.

The genes are TRBV4-3 and TRBJ1-5; the D gene is possibly TRBD1 (6 bases). This CDR3 region has 16 residues. Trimming removed 5 bases at V and 1 base at J, with 15 bases between. From germline, CDR1 is LGHNA and CDR2 YSLEER. This CDR3 is CASSLNRDGSNQPQHF. CDR3 nucleotides: TGCGCCAGCAGCTTGAACAGGGATGGAAGCAATCAGCCCCAGCATTTT.

The J gene is TRBJ2-7, the V gene TRBV4-1; 11 nucleotides line up with TRBD1. Germline V gene sequence: CDR1 MGHRA, CDR2 YSYEKL. The CDR3 length is 17 residues. V was pared by 3 bases and J by 3 bases, with 10 bases of the junction left unmatched. The CDR3 here is CASSQLNRDRGFYEQYF. CDR3 bases: TGCGCCAGCAGCCAGCTAAACCGGGACAGGGGGTTCTACGAGCAGTACTTC.

The count of this clone is one. The chain uses TRBV6-5 and TRBJ1-4; TRBD1 might be the D (5 bases). V was clipped by 6 bases and J by 3 bases, with 11 bases between them. Germline V CDR1 and CDR2: MNHEY, SVGAGI. The CDR3 runs 14 residues. CDR3 nucleotides: TGTGCCAGCAGATGGGACGGAGCTAATGAAAAACTGTTTTTT. Protein: CASRWDGANEKLFF.

The V gene is TRBV25-1, the J gene TRBJ1-2; 12 positions agree with TRBD1. The CDR3 is 16 amino acids. The V segment lost 5 bases and the J segment 7 bases; nucleotides outside the gene matches: 11. Looked up from germline, CDR1 is MGHDK and CDR2 is SYGVNS. The CDR3 bases are TGTGCCAGCAGTCCGGAAAGGGGACAGGGGGCTGTTGGCTACACCTTC. The encoded protein is CASSPERGQGAVGYTF.

This clone was counted between two and nine times. The CDR3 loop reads CASSLALGVQKEGYTF. The CDR3 nucleotides are TGTGCCAGCAGCTTGGCGTTGGGGGTACAAAAGGAGGGCTACACCTTC. The J gene is TRBJ1-2, the V gene TRBV5-4; D is perhaps TRBD1 (5 bases). CDR1 is SGHNT, CDR2 YYREEE, per germline (reference sequence). The CDR3 loop spans 16 amino acids. Deletions cut 0 bases from V and 8 bases from J, with 20 bases between.

V is TRBV6-1 and J is TRBJ2-7; TRBD1 agrees at 10 bases. Trimming cost V 1 base and J 4 bases; bases outside gene matches: 4. CDR1 is MNHNS and CDR2 is SASEGT in the germline V gene. CDR3 length: 15 amino acids. The DNA for the CDR3 is TGTGCCAGCAGTGAAGAACGGGGACAGGGGTACGAGCAGTACTTC. Protein: CASSEERGQGYEQYF.

For this clone: One end of the junction does not line up with germline, which may come from a read error. The rearrangement joins TRBV6-1 to TRBJ1-1; D ambiguous. Germline-derived CDR1 and CDR2 are MNHNS and SASEGT. This CDR3 region has 14 residues. Here the CDR3 DNA reads TGTGCCAGCAGGAGGAGGGAACGGAACTCTGAAGCTTTCTTT. Protein product: CASRRRERNSEAFF.

The chain combines TRBV4-1 with TRBJ2-3; tentative D call: TRBD2 (7 bases). Germline V lookup: CDR1 MGHRA, CDR2 YSYEKL. V was pared by 4 bases and J by 6 bases, with 8 bases between. The CDR3 is 12 amino acids. Here the CDR3 reads CASSPGGDTQYF. The CDR3 DNA is TGCGCCAGCAGCCCGGGGGGCGATACGCAGTATTTT.

The CDR3 reads CASSYGQGNEQYF. CDR3 sequence (DNA): TGTGCCAGCAGTTACGGACAGGGCAACGAGCAGTACTTC. The chain employs TRBV6-5 and TRBJ2-5, with 8 bases matching TRBD1. TRBJ2-7 matches the DNA end more closely, so the J call is doubtful. The CDR3 spans 13 residues. Germline-derived CDR1 and CDR2 are MNHEY and SVGAGI.

This chain links TRBV28 with TRBJ2-1; 9 bases are shared with TRBD2. J was trimmed by 7 bases and V by 5 bases; bases with no gene match: 9. From germline, CDR1 is MDHEN and CDR2 SYDVKM. The CDR3 runs to 15 residues. The DNA for the CDR3 is TGTGCCAGCAGTCCCGGGACTAGCCTAGGAAATGAGCAGTTCTTC. Translating it yields CASSPGTSLGNEQFF.

V gene TRBV6-6 combines with J gene TRBJ2-7; 10 bases agree with TRBD2. The CDR3 runs 15 residues. Germline V lookup: CDR1 MNHNY, CDR2 SVGAGI (reference sequence). Trimming cost V 5 bases and J 2 bases; bases outside gene matches: 6. The CDR3 spells CASSTPGLATYEQYF. The CDR3 DNA reads TGTGCCAGCAGTACTCCGGGACTAGCGACCTACGAGCAGTACTTC.

This sequence joins TRBV7-3 and TRBJ2-3; a possible D gene is TRBD2 (5 bases). Trimming pared 2 bases from V and 3 bases from J, leaving 12 bases between. The CDR3 runs 15 residues. Germline V gene data show CDR1 as SGHTA and CDR2 as FQGTGA. CDR3 sequence reads: CASSLSGIMTDTQYF. CDR3 coding DNA: TGTGCCAGCAGCTTATCCGGGATCATGACAGATACGCAGTATTTT.

CDR3 loop: CASSYPGLAGTYNEQFF. The CDR3 DNA is TGTGCCAGCAGTTACCCGGGGCTAGCGGGAACATACAATGAGCAGTTCTTC. The V call is TRBV28, the J call TRBJ2-1; 9 positions match TRBD2. This CDR3 contains 17 residues. Germline V gene lookup returns CDR1 MDHEN and CDR2 SYDVKM. V shed 4 bases, J shed 4 bases, and the junction held 11 bases outside the gene matches.

The chain combines TRBV9 with TRBJ2-7; D is unclear. The ends were cut back, 4 bases at V and 4 bases at J, with 18 bases in the middle. In germline, CDR1 is SGDLS, CDR2 YYNGEE. The length of the CDR3 is 15 residues. The DNA of the CDR3 is TGTGCCAGCAGCCCTACACCAGAACAGTCATACGAGCAGTACTTC. Translated, it gives CASSPTPEQSYEQYF.

In DNA, the CDR3 is TGTGCCAGCAGCACTCTCCCCTCCTACGAGCAGTACTTC. It is translated as CASSTLPSYEQYF. This chain uses TRBV7-2 with TRBJ2-7; no clear D. The V end was cut by 5 bases, the J end by 0 bases, with 8 bases between. Germline V lookup: CDR1 SGHTA, CDR2 FQGNSA. The CDR3 covers 13 residues.

This chain uses TRBV6-4 with TRBJ2-1, with D uncertain. From germline, CDR1 is MRHNA and CDR2 SNTAGT. V dropped 0 bases and J dropped 0 bases, with 9 bases sitting between them. The CDR3 extends over 16 amino acids. CDR3 protein: CASSDSAGSSYNEQFF. The CDR3 DNA follows: TGTGCCAGCAGTGACTCGGCAGGTAGCTCCTACAATGAGCAGTTCTTC.

This chain connects TRBV7-2 to TRBJ2-3, with TRBD2 matching over 13 bases. The CDR3 has 17 residues. Germline V CDR1 and CDR2: SGHTA, FQGNSA. V was pared by 2 bases and J by 2 bases, with 4 bases of the junction left unmatched. CDR3 DNA: TGTGCCAGCAGCTTAATGGGGACTAGCGGGATCACAGATACGCAGTATTTT. It translates to CASSLMGTSGITDTQYF.

This chain uses TRBV6-5 with TRBJ2-5; 9 bases agree with TRBD2. Germline CDR1 and CDR2: MNHEY and SVGAGI. Trimming at V came to 5 bases and at J to 5 bases, leaving 9 bases not matched to a gene. This CDR3 is 15 amino acids long. The CDR3 here is CASSAGTSSGETQYF. The CDR3 bases are TGTGCCAGCAGTGCCGGGACTAGCTCCGGGGAGACCCAGTACTTC.

The J gene is TRBJ2-1, the V gene TRBV4-1, with a possible D match to TRBD2 (7 bases). The CDR3 totals 12 residues. Germline-derived CDR1 and CDR2 are MGHRA and YSYEKL. The V and J ends lost 6 bases and 9 bases respectively, with 12 bases between them. CDR3 bases: TGCGCCAGCAGTGAGGGGGGGATTGAGCAGTTCTTC. Translating gives CASSEGGIEQFF.

The gene calls are TRBV4-3 and TRBJ1-3, with 8 nucleotides matching TRBD1. CDR1 and CDR2 from the germline V gene are LGHNA and YSLEER. There are 16 residues in the CDR3. J was trimmed by 0 bases and V by 4 bases; bases with no gene match: 5. The CDR3: CASSPGQGLSGNTIYF. In DNA form, the CDR3 reads TGCGCCAGCAGCCCCGGACAGGGCCTCTCTGGAAACACCATATATTTT.

This chain connects TRBV28 to TRBJ1-1, with TRBD1 matching over 9 bases. J gave up 11 bases and V 6 bases, and 4 bases lay outside the gene matches. This CDR3 has 11 amino acids. Germline CDR1 MDHEN, CDR2 SYDVKM. CDR3 amino acids: CASSPDRGAFF. CDR3 DNA sequence: TGTGCCAGCAGCCCTGACAGGGGGGCTTTCTTT.

In DNA form, the CDR3 reads TGTGCCAGCACCCCGGGACAGGGGGACTATGGCTACACCTTC. As protein: CASTPGQGDYGYTF. This sequence joins TRBV27 and TRBJ1-2; TRBD1 agrees at 11 bases. Germline CDR1 MNHEY, CDR2 SMNVEV (reference sequence). CDR3 size: 14 residues. J gave up 3 bases and V 7 bases, and 4 bases lay outside the gene matches.